The T cell receptor (beta chain) described here comes from a study of control samples from healthy donors and cancer patients. Sequenced by immunoSEQ multiplex PCR; TCRdb stores in-frame clones only, minus some. The table shows approximately 68,000 clones, with 75% to 85% occurring only once. The CDR3 consists of 12 residues. The TCR sequence derives from a man aged 55 to 70 in good health. This rearrangement joins TRBV21-1 to TRBJ2-5; the listed D gene, TRBD2, was not tested against the DNA. TRBV21-1 is marked as a pseudogene. Sequenced input: blood. DNA for the CDR3: TGTGACGGACCACACCCGGGGGAGACCCAGTACTTC. Translation gives CDGPHPGETQYF.